A selection of T cell receptor beta chains follows, all from one sample in a study of cytomegalovirus exposure and HLA in healthy donors. Generated by immunoSEQ multiplex PCR, the TCRdb table keeps only in-frame clones and is missing some. Of about 150,000 clones listed, over 70% are singletons. The sequenced sample was PBMCs. The source is a woman aged 45-65 years in good health and CMV-seropositive. Each CDR3 is given without its conserved first and last residue. Each record gives: clone size, J gene, V gene, CDR3 length, CDR3 protein. Clone size is stated in some rows and not others, as once, few, many or a class when expanded.

- | TRBJ1-3 | TRBV28 | 11 | ASSSFGGNTIY
- | TRBJ2-3 | TRBV9 | 13 | ASSVASGALQAQY
- | TRBJ1-1 | TRBV6-1 | 13 | ASSPGTGGRTEAF
- | TRBJ2-5 | TRBV5-4 | 13 | ASNPRGTSGETQY
- | TRBJ2-7 | TRBV28 | 14 | ASSPVPTDRYYEQY
- | TRBJ1-1 | TRBV11-3 | 9 | ASSSRFEAF
- | TRBJ2-1 | TRBV7-8 | 13 | ASSLGAGAYNEQF
few | TRBJ1-1 | TRBV7-7 | 13 | ASSPLQAGNTEAF
few | TRBJ2-2 | TRBV6-5 | 14 | ASSYEAGGRTGELF
- | TRBJ1-5 | TRBV5-6 | 14 | ASSSGTGYLDQPQH
few | TRBJ2-1 | TRBV4-1 | 12 | ASSQGRGSGWQF
once | TRBJ2-1 | TRBV7-8 | 13 | ASSPTATQSNEQF
- | TRBJ1-2 | TRBV18 | 11 | ASSPTREYGYT
- | TRBJ2-7 | TRBV7-2 | 13 | ASSIVPNDRGQGY
- | - | TRBV11-2 | 12 | ASSNPSEVGEQY
- | TRBJ1-4 | TRBV10-2 | 14 | ASSESNPRRGEKLF
few | TRBJ1-2 | TRBV7-3 | 11 | ASSPNVEGGYT
- | TRBJ1-2 | TRBV5-1 | 11 | ASSAGQNYGYT
- | TRBJ1-2 | TRBV11-2 | 10 | ASSPGQGGYT
- | TRBJ2-2 | TRBV19 | 12 | ASRRGMAAGELF
- | TRBJ1-4 | TRBV5-1 | 13 | ASSLAGGNDEKLF
- | TRBJ1-2 | TRBV6-1 | 11 | ASTDLAGDGYT
- | TRBJ2-7 | TRBV5-1 | 13 | ASSFIPGGTYEQY
- | TRBJ2-1 | TRBV29-1 | 11 | SVGRGLYNEQF